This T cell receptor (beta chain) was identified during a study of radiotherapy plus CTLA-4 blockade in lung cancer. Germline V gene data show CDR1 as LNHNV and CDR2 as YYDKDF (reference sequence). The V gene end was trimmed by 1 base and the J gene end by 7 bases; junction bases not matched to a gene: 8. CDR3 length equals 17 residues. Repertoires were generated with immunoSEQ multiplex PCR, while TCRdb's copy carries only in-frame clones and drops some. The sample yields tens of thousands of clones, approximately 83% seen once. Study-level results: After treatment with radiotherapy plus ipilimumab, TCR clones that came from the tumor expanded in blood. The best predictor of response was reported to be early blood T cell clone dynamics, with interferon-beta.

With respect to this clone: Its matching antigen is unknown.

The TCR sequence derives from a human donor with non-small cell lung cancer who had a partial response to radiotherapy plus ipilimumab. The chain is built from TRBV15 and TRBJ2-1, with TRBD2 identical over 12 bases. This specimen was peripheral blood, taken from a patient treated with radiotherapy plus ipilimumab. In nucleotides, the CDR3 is TGTGCCACCAGCAGAGTGAAGACTAGCGGGAGTTGGAATGAGCAGTTCTTC. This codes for CATSRVKTSGSWNEQFF. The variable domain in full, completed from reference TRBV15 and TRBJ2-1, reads DAMVIQNPRYQVTQFGKPVTLSCSQTLNHNVMYWYQQKSSQAPKLLFHYYDKDFNNEADTPDNFQSRRPNTSFCFLDIRSPGLGDTAMYLCATSRVKTSGSWNEQFFGPGTRLTVL.